This TCR beta chain derives from a study of Ad26.COV2.S vaccination and SARS-CoV-2 variants. Study-level information: Among those in the COV1001 Ad26.COV2.S trial arm was the donor. Intramuscularly, Ad26.COV2.S was given either once or twice, 56 days apart. Study-level results: Responses of T cells in total may have been underestimated by the TCR breadth and depth analyses.

Some clones are missing from TCRdb's copy, which holds only in-frame ones; the method was immunoSEQ multiplex PCR. The table has 380,000 or so clones, 75% to 90% seen once. The sample's treatment: over 15 received Ad26.COV2.S at low or high dose, single or two shots; 5 received placebo; per-sample allocation not given. The samples date from day 63 after the first vaccine or placebo injection. A remark on this clone: The antigen is not known.

Per the germline V gene, CDR1 is SEHNR and CDR2 is FQNEAQ (reference sequence). The CDR3 spans 15 residues. V shed 5 bases, J shed 7 bases, and the junction held 9 bases outside the gene matches. The sample in question was peripheral blood, obtained in a trial of Ad26.COV2.S vaccine versus placebo. The sequence came from a person between 18 and 60 years old who received the Ad26.COV2.S COVID-19 vaccine or a placebo. V usage is TRBV7-9 and J usage is TRBJ2-1, with 9 bases identical to TRBD2. This chain's CDR3 is CASSLRAGGLNEQFF. The CDR3 DNA follows: TGTGCCAGCAGCCTCCGAGCGGGAGGTTTAAATGAGCAGTTCTTC.